What follows are 10 T cell receptor beta chains derived from one specimen sequenced in a study of OX40 agonist ivuxolimab in advanced cancers. Generated by immunoSEQ multiplex PCR, the TCRdb table keeps only in-frame clones and is missing some. This table has about 81,000 clones, about 81% appearing once. The specimen was CD4+ or CD8+ T cells sorted from blood, collected in a trial of the OX40 agonist ivuxolimab. The receptors stem from an adult with an advanced solid tumor such as melanoma, head and neck, liver or kidney cancer.

V is TRBV9 and J is TRBJ2-7, with TRBD2 matching over 10 bases. This CDR3 comprises 15 residues. J lost 6 bases, V lost 0 bases, and 6 bases had no gene match. Germline loops: CDR1 SGDLS, CDR2 YYNGEE. CDR3 sequence (DNA): TGTGCCAGCAGCGTAGAACTAGCGGGATTCTCCGAGCAGTACTTC. This translates into CASSVELAGFSEQYF.

The chain employs TRBV28 and TRBJ2-7, with 7 bases that match TRBD1. This CDR3 is built from 13 residues. In germline, CDR1 is MDHEN, CDR2 SYDVKM. V lost 3 bases and J lost 3; bases outside the gene matches: 2. DNA of the CDR3: TGTGCCAGCAGTTTGAGGGGGCTCTACGAGCAGTACGTC. It yields the protein CASSLRGLYEQYV.

V and J are TRBV11-2 and TRBJ2-7, with 9 bases aligning to TRBD2. Germline trimming cut 0 bases from V and 3 bases from J; bases unmatched to any gene: 9. The CDR3 consists of 17 residues. CDR1 and CDR2 from the germline V gene are SGHAT and FQNNGV. For the CDR3, the DNA is TGTGCCAGCAGCTTAGAGGATAGCGGGAGAACAATCTACGAGCAGTACTTC. It yields the protein CASSLEDSGRTIYEQYF.

V usage is TRBV7-6 and J usage is TRBJ2-7; 8 bases are shared with TRBD1. Germline lookup yields CDR1 SGHVS and CDR2 FNYEAQ. J was trimmed by 2 bases and V by 5 bases; bases with no gene match: 11. The CDR3 loop spans 16 amino acids. As DNA, the CDR3 is TGTGCCAGCAGCGCCGGACAGGGCGGTCGGGCCTACGAGCAGTACTTC. It codes for CASSAGQGGRAYEQYF.

The J gene is TRBJ2-3, the V gene TRBV4-1; D not certain. This CDR3 spans 14 amino acids. With 1 base removed from V and 1 base from J, the gap between germline ends came to 6 bases. The germline gives CDR1 MGHRA, CDR2 YSYEKL. This CDR3 is CASSQGPGTDTQYF. DNA of the CDR3: TGCGCCAGCAGCCAAGGACCCGGCACAGATACGCAGTATTTT.

In this sample, this clone turned up a few times. The rearrangement uses TRBV9 and TRBJ2-1, with TRBD2 matching over 9 bases. Germline CDR1 reads SGDLS; CDR2 reads YYNGEE. V lost 4 bases to trimming and J lost 4 bases; unmatched junction nucleotides: 6. The CDR3 extends over 15 amino acids. CDR3 residues: CASSRQTSGYNEQFF. The CDR3 DNA follows: TGTGCCAGCAGCCGGCAGACTAGCGGATACAATGAGCAGTTCTTC.

The gene calls are TRBV28 and TRBJ1-2; 8 positions agree with TRBD1. Trimming cost V 6 bases and J 2 bases; bases outside gene matches: 11. The CDR3 extends over 16 amino acids. Germline V CDR1 and CDR2: MDHEN, SYDVKM. In nucleotides, the CDR3 is TGTGCCAGCAGCTCTCCCGGGACAGGAAGGAACTATGGCTACACCTTC. Translation: CASSSPGTGRNYGYTF.

J is TRBJ1-4 and V is TRBV2; D gene ambiguous. The V end was cut by 4 bases, the J end by 8 bases, with 14 bases between. CDR1 SNHLY and CDR2 FYNNEI come from the germline V gene. The CDR3 totals 14 residues. In nucleotides, the CDR3 is TGTGCCAGCAGTGTAGAGGGTTCTAGGGAAAAACTGTTTTTT. This gives the protein CASSVEGSREKLFF.

This CDR3 reads CASRGVVNTGELFF. CDR3 nucleotides: TGTGCCAGTAGAGGGGTCGTGAACACCGGGGAGCTGTTTTTT. The chain employs TRBV19 and TRBJ2-2, with D possibly TRBD1 on 5 matching bases. The V end was cut by 6 bases, the J end by 1 base, with 9 bases between. The germline V gene has CDR1 LNHDA and CDR2 SQIVND (reference sequence). The CDR3 is 14 amino acids.

This clone was recorded a few times. The genes are TRBV19 and TRBJ1-4, with 9 bases that match TRBD1. This CDR3 spans 14 amino acids. V dropped 8 bases and J dropped 6; count of bases not matched to a gene: 7. The germline V gene has CDR1 LNHDA and CDR2 SQIVND (reference sequence). The CDR3 DNA reads TGTGCCAGTCGGACAGGGGACTCGGATGAAAAACTGTTTTTT. It specifies CASRTGDSDEKLFF.